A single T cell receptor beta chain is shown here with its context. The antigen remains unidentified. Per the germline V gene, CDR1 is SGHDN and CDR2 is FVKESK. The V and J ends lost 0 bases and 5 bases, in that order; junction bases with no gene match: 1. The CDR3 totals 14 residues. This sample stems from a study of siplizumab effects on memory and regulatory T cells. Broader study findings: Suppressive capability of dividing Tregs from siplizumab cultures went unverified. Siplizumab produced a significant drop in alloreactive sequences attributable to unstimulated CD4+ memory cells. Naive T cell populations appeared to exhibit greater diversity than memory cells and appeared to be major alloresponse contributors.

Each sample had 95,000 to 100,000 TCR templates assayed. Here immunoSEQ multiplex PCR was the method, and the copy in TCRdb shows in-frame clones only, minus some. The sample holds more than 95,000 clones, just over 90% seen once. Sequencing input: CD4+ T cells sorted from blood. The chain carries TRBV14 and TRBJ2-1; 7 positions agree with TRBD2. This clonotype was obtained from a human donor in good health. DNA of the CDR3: TGTGCCAGCAGCCAAGACCTAGCGGACAATGAGCAGTTCTTC. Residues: CASSQDLADNEQFF.